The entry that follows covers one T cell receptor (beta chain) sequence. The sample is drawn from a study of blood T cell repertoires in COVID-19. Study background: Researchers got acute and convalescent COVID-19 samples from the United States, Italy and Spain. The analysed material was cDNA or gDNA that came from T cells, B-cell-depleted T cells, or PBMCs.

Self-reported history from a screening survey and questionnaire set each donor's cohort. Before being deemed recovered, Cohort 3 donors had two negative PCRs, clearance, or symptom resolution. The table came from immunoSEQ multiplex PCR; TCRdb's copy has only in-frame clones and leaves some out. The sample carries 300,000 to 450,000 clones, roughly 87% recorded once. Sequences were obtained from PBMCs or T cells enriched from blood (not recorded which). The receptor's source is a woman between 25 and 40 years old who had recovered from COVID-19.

CDR3 protein: CASSAASGNQPQHF. CDR3 coding DNA: TGTGCCAGCAGCGCCGCGAGCGGCAATCAGCCCCAGCATTTT. The chain joins TRBV7-9 to TRBJ1-5; unclear D gene. Between the trimmed V and J ends, which lost 5 bases and 2 bases, there was a span of 10 bases. CDR3 length: 14 residues. Germline values: CDR1 SEHNR, CDR2 FQNEAQ (reference sequence).